This T cell receptor beta chain was sequenced for a study of T cell responses to AZD1222 COVID-19 vaccine. There are 13 residues in the CDR3. Germline V gene data show CDR1 as SGHVS and CDR2 as FQNEAQ. Trimming removed 3 bases from V and 6 bases from J, with 11 bases in between. Study conclusions and caveats: White British people made up most donors, females outnumbered males, and clonal diversity was possibly underestimated. Elevations in Spike-specific TCR breadth and depth followed administration of two AZD1222 doses. The study identified only five to seven AZD1222 recipients as seropositive at baseline.

This clone was seen a handful of times. Its antigen remains unidentified. Only in-frame clones appear in the TCRdb table, and some are missing; sequencing was by immunoSEQ multiplex PCR. The table includes about 190,000 clones, 85% to 95% detected once. Sample: peripheral blood, taken on day 0 of AZD1222 vaccination. The TCR comes from an adult in good health. This rearrangement joins TRBV7-8 to TRBJ1-1; D may be TRBD1 (5 bases). The CDR3 bases are TGTGCCAGCAGCTTGGGGCCGACAGCTGAAGCTTTCTTT. Translated: CASSLGPTAEAFF.